This T cell receptor beta chain came from a study of blood T cell repertoires in COVID-19. Looking at the study overall: The origin of the acute and convalescent COVID-19 samples was the United States, Italy and Spain.

Original processing methods: It was from reference gene primer amplification that nucleated cell counts were estimated. The method was immunoSEQ multiplex PCR; TCRdb's version includes in-frame clones alone and lacks a portion of them. Clonal size and the V and J genes are those of that table, whereas D and trimming came from the DNA. The data show 150,000 to 200,000 clones, roughly 85% seen once. The germline V gene has CDR1 SQVTM and CDR2 ANQGSEA. V gave up 2 bases and J gave up 3 bases, with 10 bases separating them. This CDR3 region has 13 residues. This receptor was obtained from a man aged 60-69 years with acute or convalescent COVID-19. Sequencing was done on a sample of peripheral blood. The chain links TRBV29-1 to TRBJ1-2, with a weak D call TRBD1 (6 bases). CDR3 nucleotide sequence: TGCAGCGTTGAATTTTCAGGGGACTATGGCTACACCTTC. Translation: CSVEFSGDYGYTF.